The 21 T cell receptor beta chains below come from one sample, sequenced in a study of blood T cell repertoires in COVID-19. The data were produced by immunoSEQ multiplex PCR, yet TCRdb's version contains in-frame clones alone and is incomplete. Here the sample spans approximately 58,000 clones, 90% being singletons. Sample: peripheral blood. Every receptor here comes from a woman at least 80 years old with active COVID-19.

The chain has TRBV18 and TRBJ1-1; D is uncertain. This CDR3 has 14 amino acids. CDR1 KGHSH and CDR2 LQKENI come from the germline V gene. V lost 3 bases to trimming and J lost 4 bases, with 12 bases between them. DNA for the CDR3: TGTGCCAGCTCACCTAAGGGAGGAGTCACTGAAGCTTTCTTT. Encoded protein: CASSPKGGVTEAFF.

The J gene is TRBJ1-3, the V gene TRBV11-2; no clear D gene. The CDR3 totals 15 residues. With 1 base removed from V and 1 base from J, the gap between germline ends came to 8 bases. CDR1 is SGHAT and CDR2 is FQNNGV in the germline V gene. CDR3 amino acids: CASSLVGESGNTIYF. The CDR3 DNA follows: TGTGCCAGCAGCTTAGTCGGGGAATCTGGAAACACCATATATTTT.

V usage is TRBV18 and J usage is TRBJ1-4, with 7 bases fitting TRBD1. CDR3 length: 15 amino acids. J lost 13 bases, V lost 1 base, and 12 bases had no gene match. Per the germline V gene, CDR1 is KGHSH and CDR2 is LQKENI. In DNA form, the CDR3 reads TGTGCCAGCTCACCACAGACCCCCGGACAGGCCCGACTGTTTTTT. This codes for CASSPQTPGQARLFF. The variable domain in full, completed from reference TRBV18 and TRBJ1-4, reads NAGVMQNPRHLVRRRGQEARLRCSPMKGHSHVYWYRQLPEEGLKFMVYLQKENIIDESGMPKERFSAEFPKEGPSILRIQQVVRGDSAAYFCASSPQTPGQARLFFGSGTQLSVL.

V usage is TRBV7-9 and J usage is TRBJ2-7; TRBD1 aligns across 7 bases. Germline V CDR1 and CDR2: SEHNR, FQNEAQ (reference sequence). V lost 1 base, J lost 2 bases, and 2 bases stayed unmatched. This CDR3 comprises 14 residues. The CDR3 bases are TGTGCCAGCAGCTTAGGGACAGGCCCCTACGAGCAGTACGTC. As protein: CASSLGTGPYEQYV.

The chain links TRBV10-3 to TRBJ1-2; TRBD1 matches at 11 bases. The CDR3 is 14 residues long. Germline V gene lookup returns CDR1 ENHRY and CDR2 SYGVKD. V dropped 7 bases and J dropped 7; count of bases not matched to a gene: 8. In DNA, the CDR3 is TGTGCCATCACAGAGGACAGGGGGCGGCTTGGCTACACCTTC. This codes for CAITEDRGRLGYTF.

The chain couples TRBV6-4 to TRBJ1-4, with 8 bases matching TRBD1. The V gene's germline CDR1 is MRHNA and CDR2 SNTAGT. The CDR3 totals 14 residues. V lost 7 bases and J lost 4; bases outside the gene matches: 5. This CDR3 is CASTWTGFNEKLFF. In nucleotides, the CDR3 is TGTGCCAGCACCTGGACAGGGTTTAATGAAAAACTGTTTTTT.

This chain's CDR3 is CASTLGQGQPQHF. The CDR3 nucleotides read TGTGCCAGCACCCTGGGACAGGGACAGCCCCAGCATTTT. This sequence joins TRBV27 and TRBJ1-5, with TRBD1 matching over 9 bases. This CDR3 contains 13 residues. Germline V lookup: CDR1 MNHEY, CDR2 SMNVEV (reference sequence). Trimming took 7 bases from V and 7 from J; bases not matched to a gene: 5.

This sequence joins TRBV18 and TRBJ1-1; 9 nucleotides match TRBD1. Germline trimming cut 3 bases from V and 11 bases from J; bases unmatched to any gene: 4. This CDR3 has 12 amino acids. Germline assignment: CDR1 KGHSH and CDR2 LQKENI. The CDR3 DNA reads TGTGCCAGCTCACCCCGGACAGGGGAGGCTTTCTTT. Protein product: CASSPRTGEAFF.

The chain is built from TRBV7-2 and TRBJ2-1; D remains unclear. Trimming took 5 bases from V and 0 from J, leaving 8 bases between them. From germline, CDR1 is SGHTA and CDR2 FQGNSA. This CDR3 spans 14 amino acids. The chain's CDR3 is CASSPPSSYNEQFF. CDR3 DNA sequence: TGTGCCAGCAGCCCCCCGTCCTCCTACAATGAGCAGTTCTTC.

The rearrangement uses TRBV6-1 and TRBJ2-7, with a possible D match to TRBD2 (5 bases). Germline V gives CDR1 MNHNS, CDR2 SASEGT. The CDR3 length is 13 residues. The V end was cut by 1 base, the J end by 6 bases, with 10 bases between. The CDR3 is CASSEGGLGEQYF. The CDR3 DNA follows: TGTGCCAGCAGTGAAGGAGGGTTGGGCGAGCAGTACTTC.

The chain links TRBV19 to TRBJ2-1, with TRBD2 matching 11 bases. The CDR3 covers 16 residues. The V and J ends lost 6 bases and 6 bases, in that order; junction bases with no gene match: 10. From germline, CDR1 is LNHDA and CDR2 SQIVND (reference sequence). Here the CDR3 reads CASSHLGLAGSNEQFF. The CDR3 region has the DNA TGTGCCAGTAGCCACTTAGGACTAGCGGGCAGCAATGAGCAGTTCTTC. The full variable domain, with the rest looked up from reference TRBV19 and TRBJ2-1, is DGGITQSPKYLFRKEGQNVTLSCEQNLNHDAMYWYRQDPGQGLRLIYYSQIVNDFQKGDIAEGYSVSREKKESFPLTVTSAQKNPTAFYLCASSHLGLAGSNEQFFGPGTRLTVL.

V usage is TRBV28 and J usage is TRBJ2-5, with D maybe TRBD2 (5 bases). Between the trimmed V and J ends, which lost 5 bases and 4 bases, there was a span of 20 bases. CDR3 length: 16 amino acids. CDR1 and CDR2 from the germline V gene are MDHEN and SYDVKM. CDR3: CASSGAGLPGRETQYF. CDR3 bases: TGTGCCAGCAGTGGCGCGGGTTTGCCTGGGAGAGAGACCCAGTACTTC.

The gene calls are TRBV10-3 and TRBJ2-5; 7 bases align to TRBD1. There are 14 residues in the CDR3. V dropped 3 bases and J dropped 2; count of bases not matched to a gene: 3. Germline values: CDR1 ENHRY, CDR2 SYGVKD. CDR3 nucleotides: TGTGCCATCAGTGACTCGGGACAGCAAGAGACCCAGTACTTC. Amino acids: CAISDSGQQETQYF.

This rearrangement joins TRBV29-1 to TRBJ2-1, with 8 bases fitting TRBD2. The germline V gene encodes CDR1 SQVTM and CDR2 ANQGSEA. This CDR3 spans 13 amino acids. J gave up 7 bases and V 3 bases, and 5 bases lay outside the gene matches. The CDR3 is CSVDLSGSNEQFF. The CDR3 nucleotides read TGCAGCGTTGATTTAAGCGGGAGTAATGAGCAGTTCTTC.

The table lists this clone with a count of one. In DNA, the CDR3 is TGTGCCAGCAGCCCTTCGACAGGGCCGACCTCATTGGGCTACACCTTC. Translation: CASSPSTGPTSLGYTF. The V call is TRBV6-6, the J call TRBJ1-2; the match to TRBD1 covers 7 bases. Per the germline V gene, CDR1 is MNHNY and CDR2 is SVGAGI (reference sequence). The CDR3 is 16 amino acids. With 6 bases clipped from V and 8 bases from J, the junction kept 18 bases outside the gene matches.

This clone was picked up a small number of times. The chain links TRBV2 to TRBJ1-6; D perhaps matches TRBD1 (6 bases). The germline V gene encodes CDR1 SNHLY and CDR2 FYNNEI. V shed 6 bases and J shed 14 bases, with 14 bases lying between them. The CDR3 sequence is 12 residues long. CDR3 DNA: TGTGCCAGCAGCTCGGACAGCTCGGCCCTCCACTTT. Translating it yields CASSSDSSALHF.

The chain is built from TRBV30 and TRBJ2-1, with 8 bases fitting TRBD1. The V gene end was trimmed by 0 bases and the J gene end by 10 bases; junction bases not matched to a gene: 5. Germline V lookup: CDR1 GTSNPN, CDR2 SVGIG (reference sequence). There are 13 residues in the CDR3. The CDR3 DNA sequence: TGTGCCTGGAGTGTCGGACAGGGCTTGGAGCAGTTCTTC. This gives the protein CAWSVGQGLEQFF.

The chain carries TRBV15 and TRBJ1-2, with D possibly TRBD1 on 5 matching bases. The CDR3 is 14 amino acids. Trimming removed 3 bases from V and 4 bases from J, with 12 bases in between. CDR1 and CDR2 (germline): LNHNV, YYDKDF (reference sequence). This CDR3 reads CATSRAAGPYGYTF. CDR3 nucleotide sequence: TGTGCCACCAGCAGGGCGGCAGGGCCCTATGGCTACACCTTC. The full variable domain, rest sourced from reference TRBV15 and TRBJ1-2, is DAMVIQNPRYQVTQFGKPVTLSCSQTLNHNVMYWYQQKSSQAPKLLFHYYDKDFNNEADTPDNFQSRRPNTSFCFLDIRSPGLGDTAMYLCATSRAAGPYGYTFGSGTRLTVV.

The count of this clone is one. The CDR3 nucleotides read TGTGCCAGCAGCTTGGGGCTGGACATAGACACCGGGGAGCTGTTTTTT. It codes for CASSLGLDIDTGELFF. The rearrangement joins TRBV5-6 to TRBJ2-2; maybe TRBD1 (5 bases). V was trimmed by 0 bases and J by 3 bases, leaving 12 bases between them. CDR1 is SGHDT, CDR2 YYEEEE, per germline. The CDR3 spans 16 residues.

V usage is TRBV4-1 and J usage is TRBJ1-5, with 8 bases aligning to TRBD1. The germline V gene encodes CDR1 MGHRA and CDR2 YSYEKL. Germline trimming cut 2 bases from V and 2 bases from J; bases unmatched to any gene: 5. The CDR3 has 16 amino acids. This CDR3 is CASSQPRTGRNQPQHF. Here the CDR3 DNA reads TGCGCCAGCAGCCAACCAAGGACAGGGCGCAATCAGCCCCAGCATTTT.

The rearrangement joins TRBV3-1 (or the pseudogene TRBV3-2) to TRBJ1-1, with D possibly matching TRBD1 (6 bases). The germline gives CDR1 LGHDT, CDR2 YNNKEL (reference sequence). CDR3 length: 14 residues. V dropped 1 base and J dropped 3 bases, with 9 bases sitting between them. The CDR3 DNA reads as TGTGCCAGCAGCCAAGTCGAGGGGGACACTGAAGCTTTCTTT. Its protein product is CASSQVEGDTEAFF.